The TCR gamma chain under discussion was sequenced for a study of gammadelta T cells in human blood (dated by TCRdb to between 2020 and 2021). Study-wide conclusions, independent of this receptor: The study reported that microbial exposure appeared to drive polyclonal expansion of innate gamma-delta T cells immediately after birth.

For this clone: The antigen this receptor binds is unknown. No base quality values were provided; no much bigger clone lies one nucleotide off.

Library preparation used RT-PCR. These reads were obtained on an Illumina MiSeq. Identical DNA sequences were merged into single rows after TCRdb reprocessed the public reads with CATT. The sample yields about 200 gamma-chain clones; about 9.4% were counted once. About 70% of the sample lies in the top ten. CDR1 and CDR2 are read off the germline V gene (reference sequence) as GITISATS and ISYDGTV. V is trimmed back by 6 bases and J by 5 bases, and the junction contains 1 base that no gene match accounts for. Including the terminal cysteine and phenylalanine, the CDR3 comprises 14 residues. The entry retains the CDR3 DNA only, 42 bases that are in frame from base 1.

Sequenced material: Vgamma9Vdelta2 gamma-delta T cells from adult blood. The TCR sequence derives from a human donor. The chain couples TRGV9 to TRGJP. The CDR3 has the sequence CALWKELGKKIKVF. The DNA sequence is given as TGTGCCTTGTGGAAAGAGTTGGGCAAAAAAATCAAGGTATTT.